This T cell receptor (beta chain) was recovered during a study of cytomegalovirus exposure and HLA in healthy donors. Study-level information: As released early, the data held 70 million to 95 million unique TCRs from HLA-typed donors. The study, taken as a whole, reports: Looking again later, the authors saw that most CMV-associated TCR beta chains seemed HLA-restricted.

As for this clone: Its antigen is unidentified.

Vbeta (60) and Jbeta (13) primers were used in the PCR. This table comes from immunoSEQ multiplex PCR, and its TCRdb copy is limited to in-frame clones, with some not included. The sample lists 100,000 to 150,000 clones; 80% were seen once. V lost 7 bases, J lost 4 bases, and 7 bases stayed unmatched. The CDR3 contains 14 residues. Germline values: CDR1 MRHNA, CDR2 SNTAGT. Sequencing was carried out using PBMCs. This TCR derives from a man aged 40-55 years in good health and CMV-seronegative. The chain couples TRBV6-4 to TRBJ1-3; 7 bases align to TRBD1. CDR3 DNA: TGTGCCAGCACAGAGGGGGCTCAGGGAAACACCATATATTTT. Amino acids: CASTEGAQGNTIYF.